The rows below give T cell receptor beta chains drawn from one sample of a study of blood T cells in healthy people across ages. TCRdb re-analysed the 5' RACE reads in MiXCR, keeping a single row per CDR3 protein. The repertoire includes roughly 700,000 distinct CDR3 sequences, roughly 50% of them detected once, and roughly 31% sits in the top ten. The specimen sequenced was blood. These receptors were taken from a woman aged 55 to 70 in good health. Both conserved end residues are part of each CDR3.

v_gene	j_gene	len	CDR3aa
TRBV4-2	TRBJ2-1	15	CASSQETSGKNEQFF
TRBV7-2	TRBJ2-3	14	CASSLGAGADTQYF
TRBV20-1	TRBJ2-5	13	CSAGPGQGWTQYF
TRBV7-9	TRBJ1-1	16	CASSKTGGGRDTEAFF
TRBV4-3	TRBJ2-3	16	CASSQGGSESTDTQYF
TRBV6-2/TRBV6-3	TRBJ2-1	17	CASSPLAGGNTYNEQFF
TRBV7-9	TRBJ1-2	15	CASSRGENVNYGYTF
TRBV21-1	TRBJ2-7	15	CASSLAPRQTYEQYF
TRBV7-3	TRBJ2-7	15	CASSLDIVHNYEQYF
TRBV28	TRBJ1-4	15	CASTSRGRGGGKLFF
TRBV7-9	TRBJ1-6	14	CASSLKAVNSPLHF
TRBV20-1	TRBJ2-3	13	CSAPTHTADTQYF
TRBV4-3	TRBJ2-3	14	CASSRGTGTDTQYF
TRBV7-2	TRBJ1-2	14	CASSPNRAGNGYTF
TRBV2	TRBJ1-1	12	CASIRLNTEAFF
TRBV10-3	TRBJ2-5	12	CAIFDGKETQYF
TRBV20-1	TRBJ1-4	13	CSASRAGVGKLFF
TRBV5-1	TRBJ2-5	16	CASSLLTSGARETQYF
TRBV7-8	TRBJ2-7	18	CASSLASLTSGATYEQYF
TRBV6-2/TRBV6-3	TRBJ2-5	15	CASSQGQTYGETQYF
TRBV7-9	TRBJ2-5	16	CASSFEGSEGGETQYF
TRBV7-9	TRBJ2-5	18	CASSSQYSWTGSGETQYF
TRBV6-5	TRBJ1-4	14	CASSRTANNEKLFF
TRBV28	TRBJ2-1	14	CASLRDGKYNEQFF
TRBV2	TRBJ2-7	13	CASLALRMGEQYF
TRBV20-1	.	14	CSATLAGGLYEQYF
TRBV9	TRBJ1-1	15	CASSVSSREDTEAFF
TRBV12-3/TRBV12-4	TRBJ2-3	15	CASRLTPSSTDTQYF
TRBV4-3	TRBJ2-3	16	CASSQAGGGGTDTQYF
TRBV20-1	.	15	CSARKGGTEGNIQYF
TRBV12-3/TRBV12-4	TRBJ2-3	14	CASSSPGGTDTQYF
TRBV11-2	TRBJ1-2	13	CASSSPRVRGYTF
TRBV12-3/TRBV12-4	TRBJ2-2	17	CASRPSSGQGGTGELFF
TRBV7-3	TRBJ2-1	13	CASSLVTTGPQFF
TRBV20-1	TRBJ2-7	15	CSARSREGPPYEQYF
TRBV20-1	TRBJ2-2	16	CSARRTSGSLIGELFF
TRBV20-1	TRBJ2-1	15	CSAFSPGQGYNEQFF
TRBV19	TRBJ2-2	17	CASIGGSVSANTGELFF
TRBV29-1	TRBJ2-7	13	CSVGLGTGYEQYF
TRBV7-2	TRBJ2-7	14	CASSLTLAIYEQYF